The rows below give T cell receptor beta chains drawn from one sample of a study of cytomegalovirus exposure and HLA in healthy donors. The table came from immunoSEQ multiplex PCR; TCRdb's copy has only in-frame clones and leaves some out. This table holds around 300,000 clones, roughly 88% found once. Sequencing was performed on PBMCs. The receptors derive from a young man in good health and CMV-seronegative. Both conserved end residues are part of each CDR3. The D gene is left open where the match is weak. Some rows have no size entry. The others give once, few or many, or a class for an expanded clone.

CDR3nt | CDR3aa | abundance | d_gene | len | j_gene | v_gene
TGCGCCAGCAGCTTGATTCCATCTAACTATGGCTACACCTTC | CASSLIPSNYGYTF | - | - | 14 | TRBJ1-2 | TRBV5-1
TGTGCCAGCAGCTTAGTCGGTGCTATGTACGAGCAGTACTTC | CASSLVGAMYEQYF | - | - | 14 | TRBJ2-7 | TRBV7-9
TGTGCCAGCTCACCTAGGACTAGATTGAACACCGGGGAGCTGTTTTTT | CASSPRTRLNTGELFF | once | TRBD2 | 16 | TRBJ2-2 | TRBV18
TGTGCCAGCAGCCCTGACAGGGGTGAGTACAATGAGCAGTTCTTC | CASSPDRGEYNEQFF | - | TRBD1 | 15 | TRBJ2-1 | TRBV7-2
TGTGCCAGTAGGGCCGGGACAGGGGTCAATAATTCACCCCTCCACTTT | CASRAGTGVNNSPLHF | - | TRBD1 | 16 | TRBJ1-6 | TRBV19
TGCGCCAGCAGCCGAGGGGGGGCCGATCTGAGCACTGAAGCTTTCTTT | CASSRGGADLSTEAFF | - | - | 16 | TRBJ1-1 | TRBV5-1
TGTGCCAGCAGCGTAGTCGGACTAGCGGGGGCCTTGAGCACAGATACGCAGTATTTT | CASSVVGLAGALSTDTQYF | - | TRBD2 | 19 | TRBJ2-3 | TRBV9
TGTGCCAGCAGTTTCGGACAGGGAGGGAGGAATTCACCCCTCCACTTT | CASSFGQGGRNSPLHF | once | TRBD1 | 16 | TRBJ1-6 | TRBV27
TGTGCCAGCAGCTCAGGACTAGCGGGGGGAGAGAATGAGCAGTTCTTC | CASSSGLAGGENEQFF | - | TRBD2 | 16 | TRBJ2-1 | TRBV7-2
TGTGCCAGCAGCAAAACGGTGAACACTGAAGCTTTCTTT | CASSKTVNTEAFF | - | - | 13 | TRBJ1-1 | TRBV21-1
TGTGCCAGTAGTGCTTCACGGGCAGGGGCAGCCTACGAGCAGTACTTC | CASSASRAGAAYEQYF | - | - | 16 | TRBJ2-7 | TRBV19
TGCGCCAGCAGGCTAGCGGGGGGGCGCGCCGTCTACGAGCAGTACTTC | CASRLAGGRAVYEQYF | - | TRBD2 | 16 | TRBJ2-7 | TRBV5-1
TGCGCCAGCAGCTTGGCCGTACTGACTAGCGGGGGCACAGATACGCAGTATTTT | CASSLAVLTSGGTDTQYF | - | TRBD2 | 18 | TRBJ2-3 | TRBV5-1
TGTGCCTGTTCCACGGGACAGGGTTTCTACGAGCAGTACTTC | CACSTGQGFYEQYF | - | TRBD1 | 14 | TRBJ2-7 | TRBV30
TGCGCCACTTCTGAAACAGGAGTTAGGAGCTTCAGCCAAGAGACCCAGTACTTC | CATSETGVRSFSQETQYF | - | - | 18 | TRBJ2-5 | TRBV10-1
TGTGCCAGCAGTTTATTCGGCGGAAAGATTAACACTGAAGCTTTCTTT | CASSLFGGKINTEAFF | - | - | 16 | TRBJ1-1 | TRBV27
TGTGCCAGCACAAGAGACAGGGGGACCTACAATGAGCAGTTCTTC | CASTRDRGTYNEQFF | - | TRBD1 | 15 | TRBJ2-1 | TRBV19
TGTGCCAGCAGCTTAAAAGGGGACAGGGGGCATCAGCCCCAGCATTTT | CASSLKGDRGHQPQHF | - | TRBD1 | 16 | TRBJ1-5 | TRBV7-2
TGCGCCAGCAGCCTTGGGACAGGGAGAGAGACCCAGTACTTC | CASSLGTGRETQYF | - | TRBD1 | 14 | TRBJ2-5 | TRBV5-1
TGTGCCATCAGTGATCCTAGGGGAAGTAGCGGGGGGGCCCAAGAGACCCAGTACTTC | CAISDPRGSSGGAQETQYF | - | TRBD2 | 19 | TRBJ2-5 | TRBV10-3
TGTGCAAGTCGCCGATGGGACAGGGGATGTGGAAACACCATATATTTT | CASRRWDRGCGNTIYF | - | - | 16 | TRBJ1-3 | TRBV12-2
TGCAGCGTCGGGACAGGCTTCGAGCAGTACTTC | CSVGTGFEQYF | - | TRBD1 | 11 | TRBJ2-7 | TRBV29-1
TGCAGCGTTGAAGACCCCCCAGGGGGAAGCACTCCCACCTTC | CSVEDPPGGSTPTF | - | TRBD1 | 14 | TRBJ1-2 | TRBV29-1